These 9 T cell receptor beta chains originate from one sample sequenced in a study of naive CD8 T cells in extremely preterm neonates. Study results and limitations: Relative to older groups, preterm infants had shorter, less trimmed CDR3s with fewer N additions.

Extremely preterm births at roughly 23-27 weeks of gestation supplied the samples. Generated by immunoSEQ multiplex PCR, the TCRdb table keeps only in-frame clones and is missing some. The sample lists more than 20,000 clones, about 91% occurring once. The antigens of these receptors remain unknown. Sequenced: naive CD8+ T cells from cord blood. The receptors originated from a boy who was born preterm.

The V and J genes are TRBV11-2 and TRBJ1-5; D remains ambiguous. This CDR3 contains 14 residues. Germline assignment: CDR1 SGHAT and CDR2 FQNNGV. Trimming took off 1 base at V and 0 bases at J, with 4 bases between the two ends. The CDR3 sequence is CASSLGYSNQPQHF. The CDR3 DNA reads as TGTGCCAGCAGCTTAGGGTATAGCAATCAGCCCCAGCATTTT.

The gene calls are TRBV6-5 and TRBJ2-1; TRBD2 agrees at 13 bases. This CDR3 spans 14 amino acids. Germline V gene lookup returns CDR1 MNHEY and CDR2 SVGAGI. V was clipped by 7 bases and J by 8 bases; unmatched bases: 5. The CDR3 coding sequence is TGTGCCAGCAAACTAGCGGGGGGGCGCGATGAGCAGTTCTTC. Its translation: CASKLAGGRDEQFF.

The gene calls are TRBV4-1 and TRBJ2-7; tentative D call: TRBD2 (5 bases). V lost 1 base, J lost 0 bases, and 7 bases lay in between. The germline V gene encodes CDR1 MGHRA and CDR2 YSYEKL. CDR3 size: 14 residues. CDR3 sequence: CASSQVASSYEQYF. CDR3 DNA sequence: TGCGCCAGCAGCCAAGTAGCGAGCTCCTACGAGCAGTACTTC.

The CDR3, as DNA: TGTGCCAGCAGCCCCCGGACAGGCACTGAAGCTTTCTTT. Its protein is CASSPRTGTEAFF. The J gene is TRBJ1-1, the V gene TRBV11-2, with 7 nucleotides matching TRBD1. This CDR3 contains 13 residues. V gave up 5 bases and J gave up 4 bases; unmatched junction bases: 4. In germline, CDR1 is SGHAT, CDR2 FQNNGV.

The chain has TRBV7-6 and TRBJ2-3; the D gene is possibly TRBD1 (6 bases). V was shortened by 1 base and J by 4 bases, with 6 bases between the two germline ends. CDR1 SGHVS and CDR2 FNYEAQ come from the germline V gene. The CDR3 contains 13 residues. Here the CDR3 reads CASSLDRADTQYF. The CDR3 DNA follows: TGTGCCAGCAGCTTAGACAGGGCAGATACGCAGTATTTT.

The rearrangement joins TRBV10-2 to TRBJ1-1; perhaps TRBD1 as D (5 bases). Germline lookup yields CDR1 WSHSY and CDR2 SAAADI. The CDR3 length is 12 residues. V dropped 0 bases and J dropped 6 bases, with 5 bases sitting between them. The DNA for the CDR3 is TGCGCCAGCAGTGAGTCAGGGGCTGAAGCTTTCTTT. This codes for CASSESGAEAFF.

The chain uses TRBV4-3 and TRBJ1-1, with D possibly TRBD1 on 5 matching bases. CDR1 LGHNA and CDR2 YSLEER come from the germline V gene. This CDR3 has 12 residues. The V end was cut by 0 bases, the J end by 10 bases, with 9 bases between. The CDR3, as DNA: TGCGCCAGCAGCCAAGATTGGGGGGGAGCTTTCTTT. This translates into CASSQDWGGAFF.

The chain joins TRBV10-1 to TRBJ2-2; D uncertain. In germline, CDR1 is WNHNN, CDR2 SYGVQD (reference sequence). Trimming removed 3 bases from V and 0 bases from J, with 11 bases in between. This CDR3 spans 16 amino acids. The CDR3 nucleotides read TGCGCCAGCAGTGACCGTGGGCGGTCGAACACCGGGGAGCTGTTTTTT. Protein sequence: CASSDRGRSNTGELFF.

Only a few counts were recorded for this clone. The rearrangement joins TRBV4-3 to TRBJ1-5; D may be TRBD1 (5 bases). Germline CDR1 reads LGHNA; CDR2 reads YSLEER. Trimming took 0 bases from V and 8 from J, leaving 8 bases between them. The CDR3 is 13 residues long. CDR3 protein: CASSQDRAEPQHF. CDR3 DNA: TGCGCCAGCAGCCAAGACAGGGCAGAGCCCCAGCATTTT.